This T cell receptor (beta chain) appears in the sequencing data of a study of OX40 agonist ivuxolimab in advanced cancers. Study results and caveats: The average count of expanded clones was higher among CD8+ T cells than among CD4+. Determination of antigen specificity was not performed for the expanded peripheral T cells.

Trimming took 5 bases from V and 2 from J, leaving 6 bases between them. This CDR3 spans 12 amino acids. CDR1 and CDR2 (germline): SGHTA, FQGNSA. This clone was recorded once. Its matching antigen is unknown. The investigators sampled blood at baseline, at cycle 4 day 1, and at cycle 7 day 1. Some clones are missing from TCRdb's copy, which holds only in-frame ones; the method was immunoSEQ multiplex PCR. This sample has more than 60,000 clones, with 80% to 85% found just once. The sample in question was CD4+ or CD8+ T cells sorted from blood, obtained in a trial of the OX40 agonist ivuxolimab. This rearrangement joins TRBV7-2 to TRBJ1-2, with no clear D. The clonotype originates from an adult with an advanced solid tumor such as melanoma, head and neck, liver or kidney cancer. The CDR3 protein is CASSLDNYGYTF. The CDR3 DNA is TGTGCCAGCAGCCTCGACAACTATGGCTACACCTTC.